One sample yielded the 29 T cell receptor beta chains listed below, sequenced in a study of blood T cell repertoires in COVID-19. Generated by immunoSEQ multiplex PCR, the TCRdb table keeps only in-frame clones and is missing some. The data contain roughly 88,000 clones, around nine tenths of them seen just once; the ten biggest clones take up roughly 3.9%. Sequenced material: peripheral blood. The receptors were sampled from a woman in her forties or fifties in a cohort sampled during active COVID-19.

The genes are TRBV6-6 and TRBJ1-1; the D gene is possibly TRBD1 (5 bases). Looked up from germline, CDR1 is MNHNY and CDR2 is SVGAGI (reference sequence). The length of the CDR3 is 14 residues. The V gene lost 2 bases and the J gene lost 6 bases, with 13 bases spanning the gap. The CDR3 spells CASSYPGGGAEAFF. The CDR3 bases are TGTGCCAGCAGTTACCCGGGGGGAGGGGCTGAAGCTTTCTTT.

This chain joins TRBV11-2 and TRBJ1-2, with 7 positions matching TRBD1. The CDR3 consists of 14 residues. Germline V lookup: CDR1 SGHAT, CDR2 FQNNGV. J lost 6 bases, V lost 5 bases, and 9 bases had no gene match. The CDR3 nucleotides read TGTGCCAGCAGCCTGCGGGACAGACACGATGGCTACACCTTC. Translated, it gives CASSLRDRHDGYTF.

This chain connects TRBV10-3 to TRBJ2-5, with 8 nucleotides matching TRBD1. The trim removed 7 bases at V and 5 bases at J, leaving 6 bases unmatched. This CDR3 contains 13 residues. Germline CDR1 and CDR2: ENHRY and SYGVKD. DNA for the CDR3: TGTGCCATCAAGGACAGGGATGGGGAGACCCAGTACTTC. As protein: CAIKDRDGETQYF.

This clone was seen a handful of times. The gene calls are TRBV7-6 and TRBJ2-7; D unclear. CDR1 and CDR2 (germline): SGHVS, FNYEAQ. V lost 1 base and J 2 bases, leaving 12 bases between the germline ends. CDR3 length: 15 residues. The DNA for the CDR3 is TGTGCCAGCAGCTTAGGTGCGGTACCCCCCTACGAGCAGTACTTC. This encodes CASSLGAVPPYEQYF.

The rearrangement uses TRBV19 and TRBJ1-6; possibly TRBD1 for D (5 bases). The CDR3 totals 15 residues. Germline V gene sequence: CDR1 LNHDA, CDR2 SQIVND (reference sequence). The germline V and J ends were trimmed by 7 bases and 10 bases, with 20 bases remaining between them. Here the CDR3 DNA reads TGTGCCAGTAACCCGACCCCGGGACTTAGATCACCCCTCCACTTT. Translating it yields CASNPTPGLRSPLHF.

The rearrangement uses TRBV6-4 and TRBJ2-3; the match to TRBD1 covers 8 bases. With 4 bases clipped from V and 3 bases from J, the junction kept 6 bases outside the gene matches. The CDR3 extends over 15 amino acids. Per germline, CDR1 MRHNA and CDR2 SNTAGT. The DNA of the CDR3 is TGTGCCAGCAGTGTGAGGGGACAGGAAACAGATACGCAGTATTTT. Residues: CASSVRGQETDTQYF.

This chain links TRBV28 with TRBJ1-1; possibly TRBD1 for D (5 bases). V was shortened by 7 bases and J by 5 bases, with 23 bases between the two germline ends. Looked up from germline, CDR1 is MDHEN and CDR2 is SYDVKM. The CDR3 is made up of 16 amino acids. The CDR3 sequence is CASISSGGEVVTEAFF. CDR3 in DNA: TGTGCCAGCATCAGCTCGGGGGGAGAGGTTGTGACTGAAGCTTTCTTT.

The chain combines TRBV24-1 with TRBJ1-2; TRBD1 matches at 7 bases. The CDR3 extends over 14 amino acids. In germline, CDR1 is KGHDR, CDR2 SFDVKD. Trimming at V came to 3 bases and at J to 3 bases, leaving 3 bases not matched to a gene. The CDR3 spells CATSDAGTDYGYTF. Here the CDR3 DNA reads TGTGCCACCAGTGATGCCGGGACAGACTATGGCTACACCTTC.

This chain uses TRBV6-1 with TRBJ2-2; a weak D match, TRBD1 (5 bases). The CDR3 extends over 13 amino acids. Germline-derived CDR1 and CDR2 are MNHNS and SASEGT. V was shortened by 3 bases and J by 7 bases, with 9 bases between the two germline ends. The CDR3: CASSDRAIGELFF. The CDR3 DNA is TGTGCCAGCAGTGACAGGGCGATCGGGGAGCTGTTTTTT.

The genes are TRBV3-1 (or the pseudogene TRBV3-2) and TRBJ1-6, with a possible D match to TRBD1 (6 bases). The CDR3 totals 14 residues. Per the germline V gene, CDR1 is LGHDT and CDR2 is YNNKEL (reference sequence). With 2 bases removed from V and 7 bases from J, the gap between germline ends came to 9 bases. The CDR3 sequence: CASSQYTGNSPLHF. In nucleotides, the CDR3 is TGTGCCAGCAGCCAATATACAGGGAATTCACCCCTCCACTTT.

This chain connects TRBV4-2 to TRBJ2-7; perhaps TRBD2 as D (6 bases). The CDR3 loop spans 15 amino acids. V shed 0 bases and J shed 3 bases, with 12 bases lying between them. Germline CDR1 reads LGHNA; CDR2 reads YNFKEQ. The CDR3 DNA follows: TGTGCCAGCAGCCAAGAGGGCCAGGGAGGCTACGAGCAGTACTTC. It yields the protein CASSQEGQGGYEQYF.

In its sample, this clone was seen once. The rearrangement joins TRBV7-2 to TRBJ1-1; the D is unclear. Germline loops: CDR1 SGHTA, CDR2 FQGNSA. This CDR3 has 17 residues. Trimming left V 5 bases short and J 1 base short, with 20 bases between. CDR3 sequence reads: CASSPRGSLRTNTEAFF. CDR3 DNA: TGTGCCAGCAGCCCACGAGGGAGTTTGAGAACGAACACTGAAGCTTTCTTT.

The chain carries TRBV11-3 and TRBJ2-1, with D unresolved. The CDR3 totals 12 residues. The V gene's germline CDR1 is SGHNT and CDR2 YENEEA. Trimming took off 5 bases at V and 6 bases at J, with 8 bases between the two ends. CDR3 nucleotide sequence: TGTGCCAGCAGCGCCCTAGGCAATGAGCAGTTCTTC. Translated: CASSALGNEQFF.

CDR3 sequence: CASRPGGTDTQYF. The CDR3 DNA reads as TGTGCCAGCAGACCGGGGGGGACAGATACGCAGTATTTT. The chain carries TRBV19 and TRBJ2-3; TRBD2 matches 8 bases. Looked up from germline, CDR1 is LNHDA and CDR2 is SQIVND (reference sequence). With V trimmed by 9 bases and J by 3 bases, 5 bases remained unmatched. The CDR3 totals 13 residues.

The CDR3 bases are TGTGCCAGCAGCTCCGCAAGGGGCGGTTATGGCTACACCTTC. The encoded protein is CASSSARGGYGYTF. The chain uses TRBV7-2 and TRBJ1-2; perhaps TRBD1 as D (5 bases). The CDR3 is 14 amino acids. Germline V gene sequence: CDR1 SGHTA, CDR2 FQGNSA. Trimming pared 4 bases from V and 5 bases from J, leaving 14 bases between.

The CDR3: CASSKQGAEYNEQFF. The CDR3 DNA reads as TGTGCCAGCAGCAAACAGGGGGCGGAGTACAATGAGCAGTTCTTC. V and J are TRBV7-3 and TRBJ2-1; TRBD1 matches 9 bases. This CDR3 contains 15 residues. After removal of 5 bases from V and 4 bases from J, the junction contained 6 bases not matched to a gene. The germline gives CDR1 SGHTA, CDR2 FQGTGA.

This clone was seen a single time. The chain employs TRBV29-1 and TRBJ1-5; no clear D. The CDR3 runs to 12 residues. V was pared by 6 bases and J by 2 bases, with 8 bases between. CDR1 is SQVTM and CDR2 is ANQGSEA in the germline V gene. Here the CDR3 DNA reads TGCAGCGTATCTCAGGGCAATCAGCCCCAGCATTTT. Protein sequence: CSVSQGNQPQHF.

This chain joins TRBV6-2 or TRBV6-3 and TRBJ2-2, with TRBD2 matching 12 bases. The V and J ends lost 2 bases and 3 bases, in that order; junction bases with no gene match: 4. The CDR3 length is 17 residues. Germline CDR1 and CDR2: MNHEY and SVGEGT. DNA for the CDR3: TGTGCCAGCAGTTACCTAGCGGGAGGGCCGCACACCGGGGAGCTGTTTTTT. It yields the protein CASSYLAGGPHTGELFF.

The chain carries TRBV15 and TRBJ2-4; TRBD2 aligns across 9 bases. Trimming cost V 0 bases and J 5 bases; bases outside gene matches: 5. From germline, CDR1 is LNHNV and CDR2 YYDKDF (reference sequence). This CDR3 comprises 16 residues. This CDR3 reads CATSREPSGAENIQYF. The CDR3 DNA reads TGTGCCACCAGCAGAGAGCCTAGCGGGGCAGAAAACATTCAGTACTTC.

The chain has TRBV4-2 and TRBJ1-2; 10 nucleotides agree with TRBD1. Germline CDR1 reads LGHNA; CDR2 reads YNFKEQ. The CDR3 spans 15 residues. V was clipped by 3 bases and J by 7 bases; unmatched bases: 8. The chain's CDR3 is CASSQAGQGTRGYTF. The CDR3 DNA reads TGTGCCAGCAGCCAGGCGGGACAGGGGACCCGTGGCTACACCTTC.

The V and J genes are TRBV29-1 and TRBJ2-1, with 7 positions matching TRBD1. CDR1 and CDR2 (germline): SQVTM, ANQGSEA. The ends lost 0 bases at V and 8 bases at J; junction bases unmatched: 4. CDR3 length: 13 amino acids. The CDR3 sequence is CSVEDAQGYEQFF. CDR3 in DNA: TGCAGCGTTGAAGACGCACAGGGGTATGAGCAGTTCTTC.

This clone was picked up one time. This chain connects TRBV7-6 to TRBJ1-2, with D perhaps TRBD1 (5 bases). The CDR3 runs to 15 residues. The V end was cut by 5 bases, the J end by 4 bases, with 17 bases between. Germline CDR1 is SGHVS and CDR2 is FNYEAQ. CDR3 DNA: TGTGCCAGCAGCCCCGGGGAGGGGCTGGTCTATGGCTACACCTTC. Translated: CASSPGEGLVYGYTF.

The chain links TRBV27 to TRBJ2-1, with 10 bases matching TRBD2. The germline V gene encodes CDR1 MNHEY and CDR2 SMNVEV (reference sequence). CDR3 length equals 19 residues. Losses at the gene ends were 6 bases for V and 9 bases for J; bases not matched to a gene: 23. CDR3 loop: CASRVTPGLALEGEIEQFF. In nucleotides, the CDR3 is TGTGCCAGCAGGGTAACTCCGGGACTAGCGCTCGAGGGTGAAATTGAGCAGTTCTTC.

The V and J genes are TRBV6-5 and TRBJ2-5, with 8 bases identical to TRBD2. CDR3 length equals 14 residues. Germline loops: CDR1 MNHEY, CDR2 SVGAGI. V shed 6 bases, J shed 5 bases, and the junction held 8 bases outside the gene matches. CDR3 protein: CASSTGTGGETQYF. The CDR3 DNA reads as TGTGCCAGCAGCACCGGGACGGGAGGGGAGACCCAGTACTTC.

The chain uses TRBV18 and TRBJ2-1, with D possibly matching TRBD1 (6 bases). Germline CDR1 reads KGHSH; CDR2 reads LQKENI. This CDR3 has 13 residues. V lost 3 bases and J 3 bases, leaving 6 bases between the germline ends. The DNA of the CDR3 is TGTGCCAGCTCACCGACAGGCTACAATGAGCAGTTCTTC. This sequence encodes CASSPTGYNEQFF.

This sequence joins TRBV7-8 and TRBJ1-1; D is undetermined. Per germline, CDR1 SGHVS and CDR2 FQNEAQ. The V end was cut by 1 base, the J end by 1 base, with 7 bases between. There are 14 residues in the CDR3. Written as DNA, the CDR3 is TGTGCCAGCAGCTTAGAACTTACGAACACTGAAGCTTTCTTT. It translates to CASSLELTNTEAFF.

The rearrangement links TRBV3-1 (or the pseudogene TRBV3-2) to TRBJ1-1; perhaps TRBD1 as D (6 bases). CDR1 is LGHDT, CDR2 YNNKEL, per germline (reference sequence). Trimming took 0 bases from V and 4 from J, leaving 12 bases between them. CDR3 length equals 15 residues. The CDR3 nucleotides are TGTGCCAGCAGCCAAGAAAACAGGGACGGCACTGAAGCTTTCTTT. It yields the protein CASSQENRDGTEAFF.

Only one count was recorded for this clone. The chain is built from TRBV6-5 and TRBJ2-7, with TRBD1 as a possible D gene (6 bases). V dropped 6 bases and J dropped 3 bases, with 6 bases sitting between them. This CDR3 has 11 residues. Germline-derived CDR1 and CDR2 are MNHEY and SVGAGI. Written as DNA, the CDR3 is TGTGCCAGCAGACAGGGCTACGAGCAGTACTTC. Translating it yields CASRQGYEQYF.

The genes are TRBV19 and TRBJ2-1, with 12 bases that match TRBD2. Germline lookup yields CDR1 LNHDA and CDR2 SQIVND (reference sequence). With V trimmed by 6 bases and J by 7 bases, 10 bases remained unmatched. This CDR3 region has 16 residues. The CDR3 region has the DNA TGTGCCAGTAGCGGACTAGCGGGGACCCGAGGGAATGAGCAGTTCTTC. It encodes CASSGLAGTRGNEQFF.